This TCR beta chain derives from a study of control samples from healthy donors and cancer patients. CDR3 length equals 16 residues. V was shortened by 0 bases and J by 4 bases, with 13 bases between the two germline ends. The V gene's germline CDR1 is LNHNV and CDR2 YYDKDF (reference sequence). Clones were read by immunoSEQ multiplex PCR, and TCRdb kept only the in-frame ones, dropping some. The sample consists of around 200,000 clones, 90% to 95% of them appearing once. This chain links TRBV15 with TRBJ1-3; D is perhaps TRBD1 (6 bases). This receptor was identified in a man younger than 30 in good health. The specimen sequenced was blood. CDR3 residues: CATSRDPGATGNTIYF. The DNA for the CDR3 is TGTGCCACCAGCAGAGACCCAGGGGCGACGGGAAACACCATATATTTT.